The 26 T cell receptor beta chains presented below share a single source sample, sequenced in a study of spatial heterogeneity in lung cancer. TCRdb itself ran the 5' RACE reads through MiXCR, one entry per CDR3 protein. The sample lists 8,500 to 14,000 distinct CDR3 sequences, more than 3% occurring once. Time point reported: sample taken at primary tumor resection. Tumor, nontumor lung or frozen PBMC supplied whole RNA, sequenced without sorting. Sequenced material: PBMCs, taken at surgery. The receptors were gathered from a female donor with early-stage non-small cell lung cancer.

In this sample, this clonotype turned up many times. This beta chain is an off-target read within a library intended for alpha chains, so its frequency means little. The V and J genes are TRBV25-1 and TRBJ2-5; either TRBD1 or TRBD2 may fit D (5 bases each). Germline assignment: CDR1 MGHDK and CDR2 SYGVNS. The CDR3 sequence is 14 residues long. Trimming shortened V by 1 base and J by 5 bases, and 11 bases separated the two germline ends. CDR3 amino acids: CASSEWGNTETQYF. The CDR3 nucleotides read TGTGCCAGCAGTGAATGGGGGAACACGGAGACCCAGTACTTC.

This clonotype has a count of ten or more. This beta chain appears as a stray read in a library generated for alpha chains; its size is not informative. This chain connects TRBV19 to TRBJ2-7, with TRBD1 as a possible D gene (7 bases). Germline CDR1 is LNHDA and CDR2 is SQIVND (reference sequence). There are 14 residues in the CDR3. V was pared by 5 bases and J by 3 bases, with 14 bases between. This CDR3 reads CASSVRQGGYEQYF. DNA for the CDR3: TGTGCCAGTAGTGTGAGACAGGGAGGCTACGAGCAGTACTTC.

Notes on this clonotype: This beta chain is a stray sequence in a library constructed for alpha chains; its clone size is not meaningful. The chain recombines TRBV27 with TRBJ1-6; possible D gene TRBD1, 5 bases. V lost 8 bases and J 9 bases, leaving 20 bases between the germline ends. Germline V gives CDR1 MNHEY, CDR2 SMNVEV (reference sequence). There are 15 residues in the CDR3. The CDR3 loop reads CASSLEAREGSPLHF. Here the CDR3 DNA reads TGTGCCAGCTCCTTAGAGGCCAGGGAAGGTTCACCCCTCCACTTT.

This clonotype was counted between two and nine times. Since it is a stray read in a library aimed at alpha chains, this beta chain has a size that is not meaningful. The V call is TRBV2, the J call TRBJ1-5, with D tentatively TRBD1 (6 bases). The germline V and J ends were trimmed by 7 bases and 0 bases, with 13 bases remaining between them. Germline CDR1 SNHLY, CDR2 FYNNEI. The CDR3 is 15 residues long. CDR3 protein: CASTRDTLSNQPQHF. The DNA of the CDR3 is TGTGCCAGCACTAGGGACACGCTTAGCAATCAGCCCCAGCATTTT.

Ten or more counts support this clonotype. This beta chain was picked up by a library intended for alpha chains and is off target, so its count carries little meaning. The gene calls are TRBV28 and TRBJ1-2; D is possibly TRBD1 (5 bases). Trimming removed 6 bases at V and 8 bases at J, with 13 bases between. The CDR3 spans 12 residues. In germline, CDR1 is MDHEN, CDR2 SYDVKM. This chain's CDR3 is CASRSGTGGYTF. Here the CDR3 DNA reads TGTGCCAGCAGATCAGGGACTGGAGGCTACACCTTC.

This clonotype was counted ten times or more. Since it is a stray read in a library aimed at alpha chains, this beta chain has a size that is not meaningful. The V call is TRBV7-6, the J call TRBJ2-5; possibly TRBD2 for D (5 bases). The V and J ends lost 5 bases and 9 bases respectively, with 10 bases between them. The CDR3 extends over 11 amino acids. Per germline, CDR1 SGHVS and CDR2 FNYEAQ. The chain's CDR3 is CASSGSVSQYF. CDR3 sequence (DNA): TGTGCCAGCAGCGGTAGCGTGTCCCAGTACTTC.

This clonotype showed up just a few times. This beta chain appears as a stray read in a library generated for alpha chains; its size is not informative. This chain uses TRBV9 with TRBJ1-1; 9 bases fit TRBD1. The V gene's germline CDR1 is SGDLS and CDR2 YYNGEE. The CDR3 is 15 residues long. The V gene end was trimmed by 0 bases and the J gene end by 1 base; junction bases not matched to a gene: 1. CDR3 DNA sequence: TGTGCCAGCAGCGTAGGGACAGGGGCGAACACTGAAGCTTTCTTT. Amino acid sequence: CASSVGTGANTEAFF.

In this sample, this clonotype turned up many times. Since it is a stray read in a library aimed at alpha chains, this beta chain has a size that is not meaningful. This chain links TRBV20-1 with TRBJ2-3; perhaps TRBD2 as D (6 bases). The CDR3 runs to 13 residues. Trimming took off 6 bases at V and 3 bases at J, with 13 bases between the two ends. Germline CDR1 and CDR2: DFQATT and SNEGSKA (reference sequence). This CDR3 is CSAEGRSTDTQYF. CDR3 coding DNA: TGCAGTGCAGAGGGGAGGTCTACAGATACGCAGTATTTT.

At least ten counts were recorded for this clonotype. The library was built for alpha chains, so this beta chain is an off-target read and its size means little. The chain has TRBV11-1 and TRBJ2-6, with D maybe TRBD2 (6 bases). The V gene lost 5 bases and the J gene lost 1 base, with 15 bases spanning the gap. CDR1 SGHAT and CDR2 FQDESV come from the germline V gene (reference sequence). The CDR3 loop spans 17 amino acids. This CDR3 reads CASSPGTLGSGANVLTF. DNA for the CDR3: TGTGCCAGCAGCCCCGGGACTCTAGGGTCTGGGGCCAACGTCCTGACTTTC.

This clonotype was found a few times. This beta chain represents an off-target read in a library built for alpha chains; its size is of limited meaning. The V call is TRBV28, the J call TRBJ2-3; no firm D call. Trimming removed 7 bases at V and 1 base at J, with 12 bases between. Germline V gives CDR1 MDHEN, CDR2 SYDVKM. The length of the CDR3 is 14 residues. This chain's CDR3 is CASTFVQGTDTQYF. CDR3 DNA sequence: TGTGCCAGCACCTTCGTCCAGGGCACAGATACGCAGTATTTT.

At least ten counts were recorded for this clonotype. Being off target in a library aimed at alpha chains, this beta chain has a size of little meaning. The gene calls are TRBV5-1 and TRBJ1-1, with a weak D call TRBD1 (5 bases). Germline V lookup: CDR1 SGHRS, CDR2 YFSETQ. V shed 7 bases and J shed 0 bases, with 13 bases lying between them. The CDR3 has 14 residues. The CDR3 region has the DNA TGCGCCAGCGGAAGGGACGTCTTGAACACTGAAGCTTTCTTT. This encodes CASGRDVLNTEAFF.

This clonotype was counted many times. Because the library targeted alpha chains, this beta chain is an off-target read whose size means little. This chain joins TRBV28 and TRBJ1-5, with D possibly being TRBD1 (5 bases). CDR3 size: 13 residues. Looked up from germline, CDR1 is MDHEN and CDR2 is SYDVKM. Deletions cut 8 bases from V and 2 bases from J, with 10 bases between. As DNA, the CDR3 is TGTGCCAGCTGGGGACGACGCAATCAGCCCCAGCATTTT. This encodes CASWGRRNQPQHF. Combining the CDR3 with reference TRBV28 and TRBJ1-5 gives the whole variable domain DVKVTQSSRYLVKRTGEKVFLECVQDMDHENMFWYRQDPGLGLRLIYFSYDVKMKEKGDIPEGYSVSREKKERFSLILESASTNQTSMYLCASWGRRNQPQHFGDGTRLSIL.

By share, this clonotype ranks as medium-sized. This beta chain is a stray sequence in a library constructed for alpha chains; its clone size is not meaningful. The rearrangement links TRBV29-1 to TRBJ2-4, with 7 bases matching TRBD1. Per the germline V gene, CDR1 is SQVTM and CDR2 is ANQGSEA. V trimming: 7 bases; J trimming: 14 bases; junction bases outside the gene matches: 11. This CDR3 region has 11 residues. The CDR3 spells CSAAQGLLKYF. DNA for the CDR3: TGCAGCGCTGCACAGGGGCTTCTAAAGTACTTC.

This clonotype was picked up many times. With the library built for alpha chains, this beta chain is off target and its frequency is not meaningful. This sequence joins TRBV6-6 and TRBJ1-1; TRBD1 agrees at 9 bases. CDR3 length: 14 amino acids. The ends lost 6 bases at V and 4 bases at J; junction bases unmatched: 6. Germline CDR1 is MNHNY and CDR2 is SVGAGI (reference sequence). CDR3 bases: TGTGCCAGCAGGGACAGGGGTTGGGGCACTGAAGCTTTCTTT. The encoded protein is CASRDRGWGTEAFF.

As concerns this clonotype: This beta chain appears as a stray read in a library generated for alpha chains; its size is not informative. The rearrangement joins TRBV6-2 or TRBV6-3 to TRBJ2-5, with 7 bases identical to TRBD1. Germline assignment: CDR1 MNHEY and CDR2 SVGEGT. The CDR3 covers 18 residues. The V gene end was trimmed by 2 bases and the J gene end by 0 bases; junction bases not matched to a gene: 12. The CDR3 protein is CASSYPRQGVGYQETQYF. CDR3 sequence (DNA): TGTGCCAGCAGTTACCCCCGACAGGGCGTGGGGTACCAAGAGACCCAGTACTTC.

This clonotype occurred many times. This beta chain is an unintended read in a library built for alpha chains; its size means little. CDR3 in amino acids: CASSQGPRTDTQYF. The CDR3 nucleotides are TGTGCCAGCAGCCAAGGTCCTCGCACAGATACGCAGTATTTT. This chain uses TRBV3-2 with TRBJ2-3. TRBV3-2 is listed as a pseudogene. The length of the CDR3 is 14 residues.

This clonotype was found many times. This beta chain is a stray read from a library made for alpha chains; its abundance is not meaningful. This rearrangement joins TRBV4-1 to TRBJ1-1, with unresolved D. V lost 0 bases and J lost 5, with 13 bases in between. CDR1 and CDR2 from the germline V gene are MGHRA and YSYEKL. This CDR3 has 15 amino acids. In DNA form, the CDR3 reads TGCGCCAGCAGCCAAGACGAGGGCGAAGGGACTGAAGCTTTCTTT. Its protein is CASSQDEGEGTEAFF.

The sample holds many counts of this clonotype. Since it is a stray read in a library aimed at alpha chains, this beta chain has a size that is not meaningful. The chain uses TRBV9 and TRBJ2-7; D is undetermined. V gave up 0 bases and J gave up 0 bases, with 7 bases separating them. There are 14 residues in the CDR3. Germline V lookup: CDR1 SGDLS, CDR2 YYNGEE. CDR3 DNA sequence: TGTGCCAGCAGCGTAGACCCGATCTCCTACGAGCAGTACTTC. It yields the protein CASSVDPISYEQYF.

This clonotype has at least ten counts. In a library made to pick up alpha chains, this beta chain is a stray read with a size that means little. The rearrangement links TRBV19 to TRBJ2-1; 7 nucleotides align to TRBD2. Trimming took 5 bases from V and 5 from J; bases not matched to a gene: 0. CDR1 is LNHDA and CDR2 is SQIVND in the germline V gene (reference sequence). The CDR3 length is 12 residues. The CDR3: CASSGLDNEQFF. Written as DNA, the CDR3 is TGTGCCAGTAGTGGACTAGACAATGAGCAGTTCTTC.

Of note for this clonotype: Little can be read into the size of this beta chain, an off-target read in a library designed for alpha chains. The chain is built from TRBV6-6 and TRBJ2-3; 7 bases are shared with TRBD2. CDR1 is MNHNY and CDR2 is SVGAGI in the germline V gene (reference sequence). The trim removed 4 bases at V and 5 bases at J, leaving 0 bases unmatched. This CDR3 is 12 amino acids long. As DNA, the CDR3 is TGTGCCAGCAGTTCGGGAGGAGATACGCAGTATTTT. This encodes CASSSGGDTQYF.

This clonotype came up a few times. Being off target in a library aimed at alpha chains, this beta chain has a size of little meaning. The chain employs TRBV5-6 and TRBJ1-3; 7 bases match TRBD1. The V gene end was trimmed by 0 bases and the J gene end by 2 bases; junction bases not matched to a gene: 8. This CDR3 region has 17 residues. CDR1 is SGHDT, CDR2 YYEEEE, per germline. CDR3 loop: CASSLVGGGSAGNTIYF. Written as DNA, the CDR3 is TGTGCCAGCAGCTTGGTTGGAGGGGGCAGTGCTGGAAACACCATATATTTT.

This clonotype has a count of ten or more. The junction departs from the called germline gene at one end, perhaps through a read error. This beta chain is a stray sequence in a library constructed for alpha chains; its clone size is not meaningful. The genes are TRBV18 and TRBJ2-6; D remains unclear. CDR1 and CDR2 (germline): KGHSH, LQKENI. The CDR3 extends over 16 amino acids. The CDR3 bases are TGTGCCAGCTCACCACGACTGACCTCTGAGGCCAACGTCCTGACTTTC. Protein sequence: CASSPRLTSEANVLTF.

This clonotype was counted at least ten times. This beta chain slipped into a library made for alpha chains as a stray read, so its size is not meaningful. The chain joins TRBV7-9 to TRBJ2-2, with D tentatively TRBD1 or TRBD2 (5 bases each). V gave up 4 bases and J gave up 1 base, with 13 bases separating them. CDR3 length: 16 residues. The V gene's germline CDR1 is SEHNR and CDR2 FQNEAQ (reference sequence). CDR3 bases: TGTGCCAGCAGCTCCGGGGCCAGGGTGAACACCGGGGAGCTGTTTTTT. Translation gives CASSSGARVNTGELFF.

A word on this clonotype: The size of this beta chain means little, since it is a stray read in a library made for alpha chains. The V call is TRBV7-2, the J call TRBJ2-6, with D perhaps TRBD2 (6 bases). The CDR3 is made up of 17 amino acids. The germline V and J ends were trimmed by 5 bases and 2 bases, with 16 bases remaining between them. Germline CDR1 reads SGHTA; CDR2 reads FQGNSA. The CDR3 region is CASSPRRGVPGANVLTF. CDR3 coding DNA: TGTGCCAGCAGCCCCAGGCGGGGAGTCCCTGGGGCCAACGTCCTGACTTTC.

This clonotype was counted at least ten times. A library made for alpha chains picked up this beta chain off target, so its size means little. The CDR3 here is CASSQDFDSNQPQHF. CDR3 coding DNA: TGCGCCAGCAGCCAAGATTTCGATAGCAATCAGCCCCAGCATTTT. V gene TRBV4-3 combines with J gene TRBJ1-5, with unresolved D. V was clipped by 0 bases and J by 0 bases, with 6 bases between them. The CDR3 is 15 amino acids. Germline V lookup: CDR1 LGHNA, CDR2 YSLEER.

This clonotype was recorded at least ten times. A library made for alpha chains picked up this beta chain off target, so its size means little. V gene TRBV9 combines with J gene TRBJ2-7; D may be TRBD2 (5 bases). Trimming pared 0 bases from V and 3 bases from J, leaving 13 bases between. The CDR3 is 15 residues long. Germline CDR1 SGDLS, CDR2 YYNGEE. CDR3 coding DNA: TGTGCCAGCAGCGTAGACGGCTCGGAGGTCTACGAGCAGTACTTC. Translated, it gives CASSVDGSEVYEQYF.